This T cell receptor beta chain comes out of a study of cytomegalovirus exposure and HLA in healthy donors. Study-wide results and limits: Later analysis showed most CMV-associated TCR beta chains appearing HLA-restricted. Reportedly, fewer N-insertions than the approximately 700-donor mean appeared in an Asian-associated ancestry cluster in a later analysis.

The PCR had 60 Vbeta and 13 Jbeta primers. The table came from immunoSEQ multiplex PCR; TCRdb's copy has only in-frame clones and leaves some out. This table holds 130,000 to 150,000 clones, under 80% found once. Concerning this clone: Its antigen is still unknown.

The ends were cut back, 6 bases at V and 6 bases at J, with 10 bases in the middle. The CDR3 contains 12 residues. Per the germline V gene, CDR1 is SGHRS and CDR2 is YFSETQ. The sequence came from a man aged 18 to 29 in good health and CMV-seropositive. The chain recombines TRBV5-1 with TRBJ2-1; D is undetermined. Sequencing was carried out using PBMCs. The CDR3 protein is CASKARFNEQFF. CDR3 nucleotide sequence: TGCGCCAGCAAGGCGCGGTTCAATGAGCAGTTCTTC.